This TCR beta chain is drawn from a study of blood T cell repertoires in COVID-19. This CDR3 spans 16 amino acids. Germline values: CDR1 GTSNPN, CDR2 SVGIG (reference sequence). Trimming removed 0 bases at V and 4 bases at J, with 17 bases between. TCRdb's copy holds only in-frame clones and misses some; the assay was immunoSEQ multiplex PCR. The data show approximately 75,000 clones, 90% seen once. The chain joins TRBV30 to TRBJ2-3; a weak D match, TRBD1 (6 bases). This clonotype originated in a human donor in a cohort sampled during active COVID-19. Sequencing was performed on peripheral blood. The DNA for the CDR3 is TGTGCCTGGAGTGTACTTAGGGCAGGGGTCGCAGATACGCAGTATTTT. Its translation is CAWSVLRAGVADTQYF.